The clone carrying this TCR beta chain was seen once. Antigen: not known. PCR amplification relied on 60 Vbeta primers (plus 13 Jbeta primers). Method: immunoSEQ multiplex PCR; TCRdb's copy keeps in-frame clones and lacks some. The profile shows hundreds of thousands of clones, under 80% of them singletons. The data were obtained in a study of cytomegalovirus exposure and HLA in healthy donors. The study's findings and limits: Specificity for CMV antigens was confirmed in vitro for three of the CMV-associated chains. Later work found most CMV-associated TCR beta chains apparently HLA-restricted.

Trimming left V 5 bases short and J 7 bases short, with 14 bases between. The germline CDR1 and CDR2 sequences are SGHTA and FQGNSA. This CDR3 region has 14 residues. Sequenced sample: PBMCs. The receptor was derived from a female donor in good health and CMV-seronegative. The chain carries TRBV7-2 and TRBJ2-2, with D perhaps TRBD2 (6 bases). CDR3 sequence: CASSTRLVGGELFF. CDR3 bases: TGTGCCAGCAGCACCCGACTAGTTGGCGGGGAGCTGTTTTTT.